One and the same sample provided the 11 T cell receptor beta chains below, sequenced in a study of control samples from healthy donors and cancer patients. TCRdb's table, derived via immunoSEQ multiplex PCR, lists solely in-frame clones and lacks some. The table lists over 200,000 clones, around 80% of them singletons. The sequencing sample was made of PBMCs. The receptors shown here come from a woman in her fifties or sixties with lung cancer.

This rearrangement joins TRBV7-9 to TRBJ1-6; D gene uncertain. The CDR3 is 14 amino acids. Trimming shortened V by 5 bases and J by 7 bases, and 12 bases separated the two germline ends. Germline V gene sequence: CDR1 SEHNR, CDR2 FQNEAQ (reference sequence). CDR3 DNA: TGTGCCAGCAGCCCCCTTGGACGAAATTCACCCCTCCACTTT. Translating it yields CASSPLGRNSPLHF.

The V call is TRBV7-8, the J call TRBJ1-6, with 7 bases identical to TRBD1. In germline, CDR1 is SGHVS, CDR2 FQNEAQ. This CDR3 has 16 residues. V gave up 6 bases and J gave up 0 bases; unmatched junction bases: 5. CDR3 nucleotide sequence: TGTGCCAGCAGGGGACAGCTCAGCTCCTATAATTCACCCCTCCACTTT. Translated, it gives CASRGQLSSYNSPLHF.

The chain uses TRBV11-2 and TRBJ2-7; TRBD2 might be the D (5 bases). The germline gives CDR1 SGHAT, CDR2 FQNNGV. Trimming took off 5 bases at V and 7 bases at J, with 18 bases between the two ends. CDR3 length: 14 residues. CDR3 residues: CASSANRFSGEQYF. Here the CDR3 DNA reads TGTGCCAGCAGCGCGAACCGTTTCTCGGGAGAGCAGTACTTC.

The genes are TRBV18 and TRBJ2-5, with TRBD1 as a possible D gene (5 bases). Germline V CDR1 and CDR2: KGHSH, LQKENI. V was shortened by 2 bases and J by 0 bases, with 10 bases between the two germline ends. The CDR3 consists of 15 residues. The CDR3 region is CASSPFSGNQETQYF. The CDR3 DNA follows: TGTGCCAGCTCACCATTTTCAGGGAACCAAGAGACCCAGTACTTC.

The chain employs TRBV7-9 and TRBJ1-2, with TRBD1 matching 8 bases. J gave up 4 bases and V 1 base, and 5 bases lay outside the gene matches. This CDR3 comprises 15 residues. Germline V gene lookup returns CDR1 SEHNR and CDR2 FQNEAQ (reference sequence). CDR3 bases: TGTGCCAGCAGCTTAGGGGGACAGGACACCTATGGCTACACCTTC. It encodes CASSLGGQDTYGYTF.

This chain connects TRBV5-1 to TRBJ2-7, with 9 bases identical to TRBD2. Germline-derived CDR1 and CDR2 are SGHRS and YFSETQ. Germline trimming cut 0 bases from V and 5 bases from J; bases unmatched to any gene: 9. CDR3 length equals 16 residues. The CDR3 reads CASSLDGGGAVNEQYF. CDR3 in DNA: TGCGCCAGCAGCTTGGATGGCGGGGGGGCGGTCAACGAGCAGTACTTC.

This clone showed up just once. The gene calls are TRBV5-8 and TRBJ2-2, with TRBD2 matching 8 bases. CDR3 length: 16 residues. From germline, CDR1 is SGHTS and CDR2 YDEGEE. V gave up 1 base and J gave up 5 bases; unmatched junction bases: 7. CDR3 sequence (DNA): TGTGCCAGCAGCTTGACGGGGGGGTCTATAACCGGGGAGCTGTTTTTT. Amino acids: CASSLTGGSITGELFF.

The gene calls are TRBV19 and TRBJ2-3; D is uncertain. The V gene lost 4 bases and the J gene lost 0 bases, with 14 bases spanning the gap. Germline assignment: CDR1 LNHDA and CDR2 SQIVND (reference sequence). The CDR3 spans 16 residues. CDR3 in DNA: TGTGCCAGTAGTAGGCAGGCTAGACCTAGCACAGATACGCAGTATTTT. Amino acids: CASSRQARPSTDTQYF.

This rearrangement joins TRBV18 to TRBJ1-1, with TRBD1 identical over 7 bases. From germline, CDR1 is KGHSH and CDR2 LQKENI. The CDR3 runs to 13 residues. With V trimmed by 4 bases and J by 7 bases, 6 bases remained unmatched. As DNA, the CDR3 is TGTGCCAGCTCACTCGACAGGGTAGGTGAAGCTTTCTTT. Its translation: CASSLDRVGEAFF.

The chain is built from TRBV6-6 and TRBJ2-2, with D tentatively TRBD1 (6 bases). V lost 6 bases and J 5 bases, leaving 19 bases between the germline ends. Germline V lookup: CDR1 MNHNY, CDR2 SVGAGI (reference sequence). The CDR3 contains 16 residues. The CDR3, as DNA: TGTGCCAGCAGCCGCCCACAGGGTCGTGAGACCGGGGAGCTGTTTTTT. It codes for CASSRPQGRETGELFF.

CDR3 residues: CASSMRNSPAYEQYF. Here the CDR3 DNA reads TGTGCCAGTAGTATGAGGAACAGCCCAGCCTACGAGCAGTACTTC. This rearrangement joins TRBV19 to TRBJ2-7, with D unclear. Germline CDR1 LNHDA, CDR2 SQIVND (reference sequence). The germline V and J ends were trimmed by 3 bases and 2 bases, with 14 bases remaining between them. CDR3 length: 15 residues.